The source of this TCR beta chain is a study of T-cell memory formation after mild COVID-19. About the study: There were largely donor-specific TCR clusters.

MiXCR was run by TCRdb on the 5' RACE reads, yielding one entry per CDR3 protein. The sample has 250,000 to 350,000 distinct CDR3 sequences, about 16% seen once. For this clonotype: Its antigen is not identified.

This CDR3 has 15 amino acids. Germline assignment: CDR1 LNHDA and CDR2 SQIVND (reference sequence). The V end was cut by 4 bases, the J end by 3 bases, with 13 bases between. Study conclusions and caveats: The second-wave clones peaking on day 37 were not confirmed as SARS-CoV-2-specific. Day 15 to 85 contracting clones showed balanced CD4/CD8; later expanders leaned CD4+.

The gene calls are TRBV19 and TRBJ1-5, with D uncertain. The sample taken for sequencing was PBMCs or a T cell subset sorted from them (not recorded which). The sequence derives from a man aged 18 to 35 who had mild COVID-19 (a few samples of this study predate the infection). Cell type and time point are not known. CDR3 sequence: CASSTGGYANQPQHF. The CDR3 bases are TGTGCCAGTAGTACAGGAGGGTACGCCAATCAGCCCCAGCATTTT.